Listed here are 5 T cell receptor beta chains from one sample, sequenced in a study of T cell responses to AZD1222 COVID-19 vaccine. Libraries were prepared by immunoSEQ multiplex PCR; TCRdb keeps only in-frame clonotypes and omits some of them. This sample yields around 130,000 clones, of which approximately 86% are seen a single time; around 2.9% belongs to the top ten. The source was peripheral blood, collected 28 days after the second AZD1222 dose. The receptors come from an adult who received the AZD1222 COVID-19 vaccine.

This chain links TRBV19 with TRBJ1-2; 8 bases are a match to TRBD1. Germline CDR1 and CDR2: LNHDA and SQIVND (reference sequence). Unmatched junction bases numbered 8, after V lost 6 bases and J lost 5 bases. The CDR3 spans 14 residues. The CDR3, as DNA: TGTGCCAGTAGCTTGACAGGGGTTTTTTATGGCTACACCTTC. Translation gives CASSLTGVFYGYTF.

The genes are TRBV29-1 and TRBJ1-2; D remains ambiguous. CDR3 length equals 14 residues. The germline CDR1 and CDR2 sequences are SQVTM and ANQGSEA. Trimming cost V 4 bases and J 4 bases, with 16 bases left between them. CDR3 in amino acids: CSVVGVGPPYGYTF. The CDR3 nucleotides read TGCAGCGTTGTCGGTGTCGGCCCTCCCTATGGCTACACCTTC.

CDR3 bases: TGTGCCAGCAGCCTAGGCGGGGTAGCGGGTAAAGAGACCCAGTACTTC. It encodes CASSLGGVAGKETQYF. J is TRBJ2-5 and V is TRBV9, with TRBD2 matching over 7 bases. Germline V gene lookup returns CDR1 SGDLS and CDR2 YYNGEE. With 4 bases clipped from V and 3 bases from J, the junction kept 12 bases outside the gene matches. The CDR3 length is 16 residues.

The chain carries TRBV29-1 and TRBJ2-1, with D possibly TRBD2 on 7 matching bases. Germline CDR1 SQVTM, CDR2 ANQGSEA. This CDR3 comprises 16 residues. V dropped 5 bases and J dropped 0 bases, with 17 bases sitting between them. CDR3 bases: TGCAGCGTTCGGAAGCTCGGGGGGCCCTCCTACAATGAGCAGTTCTTC. Translating gives CSVRKLGGPSYNEQFF.

The chain employs TRBV5-1 and TRBJ2-3, with a tentative D call TRBD1 (6 bases). This CDR3 comprises 14 residues. V lost 4 bases and J lost 5, with 14 bases in between. From germline, CDR1 is SGHRS and CDR2 YFSETQ. CDR3 bases: TGCGCCAGCAGCCTCCCCCGACAGGAAGATACGCAGTATTTT. Its protein product is CASSLPRQEDTQYF. Full variable domain (remainder filled in from reference TRBV5-1 and TRBJ2-3): KAGVTQTPRYLIKTRGQQVTLSCSPISGHRSVSWYQQTPGQGLQFLFEYFSETQRNKGNFPGRFSGRQFSNSRSEMNVSTLELGDSALYLCASSLPRQEDTQYFGPGTRLTVL.